This T cell receptor (beta chain) was observed in a study of human T cells and chemical hapten exposure. TCRdb processed the RACE reads anew with MiXCR; each CDR3 protein has one entry. The sample has 79,000 or so distinct CDR3 sequences, about a tenth seen once. Trimming removed 6 bases from V and 14 bases from J, with 20 bases in between. The CDR3 totals 12 residues. Germline values: CDR1 DFQATT, CDR2 SNEGSKA (reference sequence). The sample's time point: patch test 1, 2 weeks after DPC sensitization. Treatment in this sample: therapeutic diphenylcyclopropenone sensitization with weekly scalp DPC. The TCR originated in a woman aged 45-65 years with alopecia areata. Some clones in this sample may be carry-over from other donors' samples. The rearrangement uses TRBV20-1 and TRBJ2-1, with D perhaps matching TRBD2 (5 bases). This sample comprised whole blood, obtained in connection with sensitization to the hapten diphenylcyclopropenone (DPC). CDR3 sequence: CSAPSGGPVEFF. The CDR3 nucleotides are TGCAGTGCCCCGTCGGGCGGGCCCGTGGAGTTCTTC.